The 9 T cell receptor beta chains below were found in one sample sequenced in a study of response to subunit inactivated influenza vaccine. Using its own MiXCR run on the RT-PCR reads, TCRdb lists one record per CDR3 protein. The profile covers about 800,000 distinct CDR3 sequences, with 21% appearing a single time and 10% taken by the ten largest. Here the sequenced sample was PBMCs from blood, taken roughly 5 days after vaccination. These receptors all stem from a man aged 45-60 years who received an inactivated influenza vaccine.

This clonotype was detected only a few times. The gene calls are TRBV6-5 and TRBJ2-1, with TRBD1 as a possible D gene (6 bases). Germline V gene data show CDR1 as MNHEY and CDR2 as SVGAGI. Trimming took 0 bases from V and 0 from J, leaving 15 bases between them. The CDR3 sequence is 18 residues long. DNA for the CDR3: TGTGCCAGCAGTTACTCTCGTACAGGGTCAAGCTCCTACAATGAGCAGTTCTTC. Residues: CASSYSRTGSSSYNEQFF.

The sample holds many counts of this clonotype. This sequence joins TRBV20-1 and TRBJ2-5; 8 nucleotides match TRBD2. Germline-derived CDR1 and CDR2 are DFQATT and SNEGSKA (reference sequence). With 3 bases clipped from V and 3 bases from J, the junction kept 0 bases outside the gene matches. The CDR3 is 12 residues long. CDR3 bases: TGCAGTGCTAGCGGGGGGGAAGAGACCCAGTACTTC. It codes for CSASGGEETQYF.

This clonotype occurred many times. This rearrangement joins TRBV29-1 to TRBJ2-5, with D perhaps TRBD1 (5 bases). The CDR3 extends over 13 amino acids. CDR1 is SQVTM and CDR2 is ANQGSEA in the germline V gene. Trimming shortened V by 6 bases and J by 2 bases, and 13 bases separated the two germline ends. The CDR3 loop is CSVRDRIQETQYF. CDR3 sequence (DNA): TGCAGCGTCAGGGATAGAATACAAGAGACCCAGTACTTC.

The V gene is TRBV13, the J gene TRBJ2-2, with 11 positions matching TRBD2. V lost 5 bases and J lost 5; bases outside the gene matches: 19. The CDR3 is 20 amino acids. Germline-derived CDR1 and CDR2 are PRHDT and FYEKMQ (reference sequence). As DNA, the CDR3 is TGTGCCAGCAGCCCCTCTAGGGCGACTAGCGGGGTGCCAAGTACCGGGGAGCTGTTTTTT. This sequence encodes CASSPSRATSGVPSTGELFF.

V is TRBV5-1 and J is TRBJ1-2; D gene unclear. Trimming removed 2 bases at V and 7 bases at J, with 12 bases between. The CDR3 consists of 13 residues. The V gene's germline CDR1 is SGHRS and CDR2 YFSETQ. The CDR3 DNA reads as TGCGCCAGCAGCTTATCCGACGGGATTGGCTACACCTTC. Translation: CASSLSDGIGYTF.

V gene TRBV5-6 combines with J gene TRBJ2-3, with 15 bases aligning to TRBD2. This CDR3 is built from 20 residues. Germline-derived CDR1 and CDR2 are SGHDT and YYEEEE. V lost 1 base, J lost 0 bases, and 9 bases stayed unmatched. The DNA for the CDR3 is TGTGCCAGCAGCTTGTTGGGACTAGCGGGGGGCTCCCCTAGCACAGATACGCAGTATTTT. This gives the protein CASSLLGLAGGSPSTDTQYF.

This clonotype was counted only a few times. The rearrangement joins TRBV28 to TRBJ2-7, with TRBD1 matching over 9 bases. V lost 5 bases, J lost 2 bases, and 7 bases stayed unmatched. The CDR3 is 15 residues long. Per the germline V gene, CDR1 is MDHEN and CDR2 is SYDVKM. As DNA, the CDR3 is TGTGCCAGCAGTGAATACAGGGGGCCCGCCTACGAGCAGTACTTC. It yields the protein CASSEYRGPAYEQYF.

This clonotype was counted at least ten times. The J gene is TRBJ2-1, the V gene TRBV20-1; 7 nucleotides line up with TRBD2. Germline CDR1 and CDR2: DFQATT and SNEGSKA (reference sequence). This CDR3 contains 18 residues. The V segment lost 1 base and the J segment 5 bases; nucleotides outside the gene matches: 17. CDR3: CSARVSVGGKGGDNEQFF. Written as DNA, the CDR3 is TGCAGTGCTAGAGTCTCCGTTGGGGGGAAGGGAGGGGACAATGAGCAGTTCTTC.

This clonotype turned up a few times. The rearrangement uses TRBV5-1 and TRBJ2-7; D unclear. Trimming pared 4 bases from V and 5 bases from J, leaving 13 bases between. The CDR3 covers 13 residues. CDR1 is SGHRS and CDR2 is YFSETQ in the germline V gene. The CDR3 coding sequence is TGCGCCAGCAGCGGCGGTGGCTCTCACGAGCAGTACTTC. This gives the protein CASSGGGSHEQYF.